This T cell receptor (beta chain) was sequenced for a study of blood T cells in healthy people across ages. No fewer than 7 million PBMCs went into each sample. Germline V lookup: CDR1 DFQATT, CDR2 SNEGSKA (reference sequence). Trimming took 7 bases from V and 5 from J; bases not matched to a gene: 4. This CDR3 contains 13 residues. Alongside a J-beta primer mix, a sample-barcoded 5' primer served in a second PCR lasting roughly 6 to 11 cycles. Template switching added a 12-random-nucleotide identifier to every cDNA molecule. TCRdb re-called the 5' RACE reads with MiXCR, one entry per CDR3 protein. The top ten clones hold 41% of a sample with roughly 720,000 distinct CDR3 sequences, 50% to 65% of them seen once. About this clonotype itself: The antigen remains undetermined.

Study findings and constraints: Long-lived donors exceeded aged donors in naive CD4+ cells and diversity. Per million T cells, TCR beta diversity dropped about linearly as age rose.

This TCR was sampled from a man older than 75 in good health. This chain links TRBV20-1 with TRBJ2-5; 13 bases align to TRBD2. The sequencing input was blood. The CDR3, as DNA: TGCAGTGGACTAGCGGGAGGCCCGGAGACCCAGTACTTC. Protein: CSGLAGGPETQYF.